This T cell receptor (beta chain) appears in the sequencing data of a study of shared clonotypes between healthy human individuals. V lost 3 bases to trimming and J lost 0 bases, with 11 bases between them. CDR1 SGHAT and CDR2 FQNNGV come from the germline V gene. The CDR3 loop spans 15 amino acids. Data came from immunoSEQ multiplex PCR; TCRdb stores just in-frame clones and leaves some out. Of 2.3 million or so clones listed, 85% to 95% are singletons. The authors divided CD4+ cells into CD45RA+ naive and CD45RA-negative memory subsets. The receptor was derived from a man younger than 35 in good health. Some clones in this sample may be carry-over from other donors' samples. Sequencing used naive CD4+ T cells from PBMCs. The subset here: CD45RA+ positively selected. The chain employs TRBV11-2 and TRBJ1-1; D is uncertain. CDR3 sequence reads: CASSFGKGMNTEAFF. The CDR3 nucleotides are TGTGCCAGCAGCTTTGGTAAGGGTATGAACACTGAAGCTTTCTTT.